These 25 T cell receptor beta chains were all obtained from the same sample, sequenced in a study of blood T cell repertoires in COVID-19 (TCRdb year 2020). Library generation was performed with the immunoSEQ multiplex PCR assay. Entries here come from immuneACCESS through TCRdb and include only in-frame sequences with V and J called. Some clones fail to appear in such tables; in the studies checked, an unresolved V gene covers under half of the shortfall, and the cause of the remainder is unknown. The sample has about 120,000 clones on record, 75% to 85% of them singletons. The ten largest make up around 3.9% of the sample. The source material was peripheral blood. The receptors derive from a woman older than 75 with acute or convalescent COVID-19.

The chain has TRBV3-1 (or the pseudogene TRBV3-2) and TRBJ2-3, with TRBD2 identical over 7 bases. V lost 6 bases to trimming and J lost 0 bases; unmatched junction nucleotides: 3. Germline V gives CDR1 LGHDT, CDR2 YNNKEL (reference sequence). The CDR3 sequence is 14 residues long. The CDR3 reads CASSSLASTDTQYF. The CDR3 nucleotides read TGTGCCAGCAGTTCACTAGCGAGCACAGATACGCAGTATTTT.

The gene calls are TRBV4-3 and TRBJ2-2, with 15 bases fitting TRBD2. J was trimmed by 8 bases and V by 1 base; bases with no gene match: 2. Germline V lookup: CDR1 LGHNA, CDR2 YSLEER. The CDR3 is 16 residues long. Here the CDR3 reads CASSQGTSGRVGELFF. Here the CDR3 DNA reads TGCGCCAGCAGCCAAGGGACTAGCGGGAGGGTTGGGGAGCTGTTTTTT.

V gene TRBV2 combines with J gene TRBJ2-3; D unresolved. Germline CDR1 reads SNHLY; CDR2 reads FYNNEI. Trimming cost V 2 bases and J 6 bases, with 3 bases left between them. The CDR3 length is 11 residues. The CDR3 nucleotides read TGTGCCAGCAGTGAACGGGATACGCAGTATTTT. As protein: CASSERDTQYF. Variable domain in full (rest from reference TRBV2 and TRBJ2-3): EPEVTQTPSHQVTQMGQEVILRCVPISNHLYFYWYRQILGQKVEFLVSFYNNEISEKSEIFDDQFSVERPDGSNFTLKIRSTKLEDSAMYFCASSERDTQYFGPGTRLTVL.

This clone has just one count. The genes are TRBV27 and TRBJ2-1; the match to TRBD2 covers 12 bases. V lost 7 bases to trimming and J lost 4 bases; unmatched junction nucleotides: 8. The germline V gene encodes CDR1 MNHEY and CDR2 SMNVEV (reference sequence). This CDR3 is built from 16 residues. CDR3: CASNPTSGSWYNEQFF. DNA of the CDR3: TGTGCCAGCAATCCGACTAGCGGGAGTTGGTACAATGAGCAGTTCTTC.

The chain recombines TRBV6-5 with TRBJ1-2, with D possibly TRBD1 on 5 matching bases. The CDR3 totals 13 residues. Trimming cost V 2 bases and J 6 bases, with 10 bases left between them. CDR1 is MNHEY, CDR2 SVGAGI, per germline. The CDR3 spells CASSYDRHNGYTF. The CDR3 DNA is TGTGCCAGCAGTTACGACAGACATAATGGCTACACCTTC.

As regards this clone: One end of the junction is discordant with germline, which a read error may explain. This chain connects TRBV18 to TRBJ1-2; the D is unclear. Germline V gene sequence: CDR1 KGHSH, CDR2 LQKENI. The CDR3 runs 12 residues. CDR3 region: CASSPLVETPGF. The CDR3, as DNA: TGTGCCAGCTCACCCCTCGTCGAGACGCCGGGCTTC.

The CDR3 is CASSSYRGGLYGYTF. In DNA form, the CDR3 reads TGTGCCAGCAGCTCCTACAGGGGCGGCCTCTATGGCTACACCTTC. This chain joins TRBV7-2 and TRBJ1-2, with 7 bases lining up with TRBD1. V lost 4 bases to trimming and J lost 4 bases; unmatched junction nucleotides: 9. Germline CDR1 reads SGHTA; CDR2 reads FQGNSA. The CDR3 totals 15 residues.

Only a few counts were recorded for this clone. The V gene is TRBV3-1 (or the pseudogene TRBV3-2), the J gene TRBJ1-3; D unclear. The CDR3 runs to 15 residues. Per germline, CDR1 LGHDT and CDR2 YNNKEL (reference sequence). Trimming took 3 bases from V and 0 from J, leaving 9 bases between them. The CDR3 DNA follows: TGTGCCAGCAGCCACTTGGCCTTCTCTGGAAACACCATATATTTT. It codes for CASSHLAFSGNTIYF.

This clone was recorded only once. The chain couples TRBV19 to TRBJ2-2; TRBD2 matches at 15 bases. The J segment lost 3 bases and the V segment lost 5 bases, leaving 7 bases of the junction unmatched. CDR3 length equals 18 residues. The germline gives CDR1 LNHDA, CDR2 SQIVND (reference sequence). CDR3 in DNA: TGTGCCAGTAGTTCCGGACTAGCGGGGGGGATGTACACCGGGGAGCTGTTTTTT. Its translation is CASSSGLAGGMYTGELFF.

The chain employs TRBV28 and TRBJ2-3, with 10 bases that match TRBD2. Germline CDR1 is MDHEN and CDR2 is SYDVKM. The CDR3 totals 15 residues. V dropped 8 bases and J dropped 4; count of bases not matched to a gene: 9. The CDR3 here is CASHGSGRAPDTQYF. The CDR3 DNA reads TGTGCCAGCCATGGAAGCGGGAGGGCCCCAGATACGCAGTATTTT. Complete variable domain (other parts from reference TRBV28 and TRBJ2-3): DVKVTQSSRYLVKRTGEKVFLECVQDMDHENMFWYRQDPGLGLRLIYFSYDVKMKEKGDIPEGYSVSREKKERFSLILESASTNQTSMYLCASHGSGRAPDTQYFGPGTRLTVL.

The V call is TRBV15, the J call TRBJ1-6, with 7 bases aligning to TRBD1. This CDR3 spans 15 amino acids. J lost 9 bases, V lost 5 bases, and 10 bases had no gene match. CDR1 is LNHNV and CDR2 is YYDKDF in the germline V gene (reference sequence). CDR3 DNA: TGTGCCACCAGCCGAGGGGGCAGGGGTGGTTCACCCCTCCACTTT. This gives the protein CATSRGGRGGSPLHF.

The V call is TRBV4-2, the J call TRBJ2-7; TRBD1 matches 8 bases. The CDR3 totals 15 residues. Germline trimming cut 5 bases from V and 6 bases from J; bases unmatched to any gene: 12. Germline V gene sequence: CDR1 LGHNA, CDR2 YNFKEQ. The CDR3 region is CASSGQGIRSGEQYF. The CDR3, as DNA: TGTGCCAGCAGCGGACAGGGTATAAGGTCGGGCGAGCAGTACTTC.

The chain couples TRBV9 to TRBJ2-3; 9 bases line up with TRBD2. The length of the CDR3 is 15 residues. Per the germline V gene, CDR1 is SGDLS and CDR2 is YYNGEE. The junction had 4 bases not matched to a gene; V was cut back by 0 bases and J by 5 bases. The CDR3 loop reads CASSVGGRAGDTQYF. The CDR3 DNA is TGTGCCAGCAGCGTAGGCGGGAGGGCCGGAGATACGCAGTATTTT.

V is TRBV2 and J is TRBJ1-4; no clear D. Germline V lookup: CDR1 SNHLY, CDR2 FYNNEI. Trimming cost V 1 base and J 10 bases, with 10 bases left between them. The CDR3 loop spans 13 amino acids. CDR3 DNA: TGTGCCAGCAGTGAAGGAGAGGTCGGAAAACTGTTTTTT. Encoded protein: CASSEGEVGKLFF.

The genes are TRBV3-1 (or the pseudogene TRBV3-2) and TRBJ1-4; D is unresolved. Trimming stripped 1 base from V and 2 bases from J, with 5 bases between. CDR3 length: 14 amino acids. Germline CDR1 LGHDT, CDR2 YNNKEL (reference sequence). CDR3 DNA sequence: TGTGCCAGCAGCCAAGGTCGTACTAATGAAAAACTGTTTTTT. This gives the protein CASSQGRTNEKLFF.

The CDR3 nucleotides are TGTGCCAGCAGCCCGTCCGCCGGGGTGCAGTACGAGCAGTACTTC. This translates into CASSPSAGVQYEQYF. The rearrangement links TRBV7-2 to TRBJ2-7, with D possibly matching TRBD2 (5 bases). Trimming removed 5 bases from V and 4 bases from J, with 18 bases in between. Germline values: CDR1 SGHTA, CDR2 FQGNSA. The CDR3 is 15 residues long. The whole variable domain, filled in from reference TRBV7-2 and TRBJ2-7, reads GAGVSQSPSNKVTEKGKDVELRCDPISGHTALYWYRQSLGQGLEFLIYFQGNSAPDKSGLPSDRFSAERTGGSVSTLTIQRTQQEDSAVYLCASSPSAGVQYEQYFGPGTRLTVT.

The CDR3 DNA is TGTGCCAGTAGAATACAGGGGGCGAGTGAAAAACTGTTTTTT. It encodes CASRIQGASEKLFF. The chain employs TRBV19 and TRBJ1-4; TRBD1 matches at 9 bases. The CDR3 extends over 14 amino acids. Germline CDR1 reads LNHDA; CDR2 reads SQIVND (reference sequence). Losses at the gene ends were 6 bases for V and 7 bases for J; bases not matched to a gene: 6.

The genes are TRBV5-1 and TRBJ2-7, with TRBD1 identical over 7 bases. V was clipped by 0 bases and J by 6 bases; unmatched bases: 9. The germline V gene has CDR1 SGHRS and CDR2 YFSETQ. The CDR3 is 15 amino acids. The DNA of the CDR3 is TGCGCCAGCAGCTTGGCTGACAGGGCAGTCCGCGAGCAGTACTTC. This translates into CASSLADRAVREQYF.

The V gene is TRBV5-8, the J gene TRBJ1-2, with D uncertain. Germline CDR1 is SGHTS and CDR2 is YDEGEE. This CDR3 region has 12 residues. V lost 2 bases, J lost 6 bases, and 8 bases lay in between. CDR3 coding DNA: TGTGCCAGCAGCTTTGGAGGGAATGGCTACACCTTC. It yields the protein CASSFGGNGYTF. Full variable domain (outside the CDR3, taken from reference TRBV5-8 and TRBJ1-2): EAGVTQSPTHLIKTRGQQATLRCSPISGHTSVYWYQQALGLGLQFLLWYDEGEERNRGNFPPRFSGRQFPNYSSELNVNALELEDSALYLCASSFGGNGYTFGSGTRLTVV.

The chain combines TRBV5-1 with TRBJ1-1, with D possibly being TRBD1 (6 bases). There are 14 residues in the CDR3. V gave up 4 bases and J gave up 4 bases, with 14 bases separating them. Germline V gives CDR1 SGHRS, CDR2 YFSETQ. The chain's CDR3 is CASSKGDTITEAFF. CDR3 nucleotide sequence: TGCGCCAGCAGCAAGGGGGACACCATCACTGAAGCTTTCTTT. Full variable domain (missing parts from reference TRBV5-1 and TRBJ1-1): KAGVTQTPRYLIKTRGQQVTLSCSPISGHRSVSWYQQTPGQGLQFLFEYFSETQRNKGNFPGRFSGRQFSNSRSEMNVSTLELGDSALYLCASSKGDTITEAFFGQGTRLTVV.

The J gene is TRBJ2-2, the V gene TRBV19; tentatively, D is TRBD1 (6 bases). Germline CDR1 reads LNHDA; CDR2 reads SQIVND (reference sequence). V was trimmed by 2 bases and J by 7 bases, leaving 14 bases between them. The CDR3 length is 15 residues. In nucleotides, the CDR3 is TGTGCCAGTAGTATATCGGCAGGGGTGGTCGGGGAGCTGTTTTTT. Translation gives CASSISAGVVGELFF. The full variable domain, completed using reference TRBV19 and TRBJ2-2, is DGGITQSPKYLFRKEGQNVTLSCEQNLNHDAMYWYRQDPGQGLRLIYYSQIVNDFQKGDIAEGYSVSREKKESFPLTVTSAQKNPTAFYLCASSISAGVVGELFFGEGSRLTVL.

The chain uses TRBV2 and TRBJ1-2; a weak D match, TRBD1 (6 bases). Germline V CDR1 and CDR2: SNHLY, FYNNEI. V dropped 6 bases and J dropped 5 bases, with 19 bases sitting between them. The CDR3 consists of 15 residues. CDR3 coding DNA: TGTGCCAGCAGCGAGGGGACAAACCTTGGGTATGGCTACACCTTC. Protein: CASSEGTNLGYGYTF.

The CDR3 spells CASSIGLSATNEKLFF. For the CDR3, the DNA is TGTGCCAGTAGTATAGGTCTATCTGCAACTAATGAAAAACTGTTTTTT. The chain links TRBV19 to TRBJ1-4; D not resolved. V was clipped by 1 base and J by 0 bases, with 9 bases between them. CDR1 is LNHDA, CDR2 SQIVND, per germline (reference sequence). This CDR3 has 16 amino acids.

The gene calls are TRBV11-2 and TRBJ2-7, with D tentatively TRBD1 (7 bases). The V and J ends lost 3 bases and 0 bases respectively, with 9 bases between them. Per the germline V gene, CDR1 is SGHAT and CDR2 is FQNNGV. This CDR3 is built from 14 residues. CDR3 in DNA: TGTGCCAGCAGCTTCAGGGGGGACTCCTACGAGCAGTACTTC. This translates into CASSFRGDSYEQYF.

This chain's CDR3 is CASSPTGAEYQPQHF. The CDR3 DNA reads TGTGCCAGCAGTCCGACAGGAGCCGAATATCAGCCCCAGCATTTT. The rearrangement joins TRBV28 to TRBJ1-5; TRBD1 might be the D (6 bases). The CDR3 runs to 15 residues. V lost 5 bases to trimming and J lost 5 bases, with 16 bases between them. Germline assignment: CDR1 MDHEN and CDR2 SYDVKM.